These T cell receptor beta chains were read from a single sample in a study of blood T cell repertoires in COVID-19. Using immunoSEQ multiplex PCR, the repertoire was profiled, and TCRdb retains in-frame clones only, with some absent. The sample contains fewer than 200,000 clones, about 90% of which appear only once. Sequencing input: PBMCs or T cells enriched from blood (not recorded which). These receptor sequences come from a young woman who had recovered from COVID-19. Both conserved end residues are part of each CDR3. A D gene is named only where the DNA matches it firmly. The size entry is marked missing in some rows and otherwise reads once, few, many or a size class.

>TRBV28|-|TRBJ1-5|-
CASSSRFGEPQHF
TGTGCCAGCAGTTCCCGGTTCGGTGAGCCCCAGCATTTT
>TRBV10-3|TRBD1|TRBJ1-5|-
CAISDPRQGDQPQHF
TGTGCCATCAGTGATCCCCGACAGGGAGATCAGCCCCAGCATTTT
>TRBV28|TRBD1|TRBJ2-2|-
CALGGTGRTGELFF
TGTGCACTAGGGGGGACAGGGCGAACCGGGGAGCTGTTTTTT
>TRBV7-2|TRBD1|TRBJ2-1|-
CASSSIGQGRQFF
TGTGCCAGCAGCTCGATAGGACAGGGACGTCAGTTCTTC
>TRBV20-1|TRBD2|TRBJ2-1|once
CSASGASGGPYNEQFF
TGCAGTGCTAGTGGGGCTAGCGGGGGGCCTTACAATGAGCAGTTCTTC
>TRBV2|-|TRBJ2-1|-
CATFSGTSSYNEQFF
TGTGCCACATTTAGCGGAACTAGCTCCTACAATGAGCAGTTCTTC
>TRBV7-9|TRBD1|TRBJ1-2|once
CASSSPFQDRVFGYTF
TGTGCCAGCAGCTCACCCTTTCAGGACAGGGTTTTTGGCTACACCTTC
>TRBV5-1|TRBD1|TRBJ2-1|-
CASSKTGGASNEQFF
TGCGCCAGCAGCAAGACAGGGGGCGCCTCCAATGAGCAGTTCTTC
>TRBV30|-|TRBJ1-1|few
CAWSLRGTTEAFF
TGTGCCTGGAGCCTTCGGGGTACCACTGAAGCTTTCTTT
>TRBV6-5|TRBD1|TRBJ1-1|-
CASTLQGLNTEAFF
TGTGCCAGCACATTACAGGGGTTGAACACTGAAGCTTTCTTT
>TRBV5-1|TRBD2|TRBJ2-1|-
CASSLINLAGSYEQFF
TGCGCCAGCAGCTTGATTAACCTAGCGGGATCGTACGAGCAGTTCTTC
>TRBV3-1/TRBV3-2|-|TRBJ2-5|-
CASSQELPETQYF
TGTGCCAGCAGCCAAGAACTCCCAGAGACCCAGTACTTC
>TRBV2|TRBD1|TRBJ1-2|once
CASRGTGHNYGYTF
TGTGCCAGCAGAGGGACAGGGCACAACTATGGCTACACCTTC
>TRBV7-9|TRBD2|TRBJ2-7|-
CASSKIAGGSYEQYF
TGTGCCAGCAGCAAGATAGCGGGGGGATCCTACGAGCAGTACTTC
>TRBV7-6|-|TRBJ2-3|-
CASSLEGDGDTQYF
TGTGCCAGCAGCTTAGAGGGGGATGGGGATACGCAGTATTTT
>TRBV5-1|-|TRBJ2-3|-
CASSLVEQGADTQYF
TGCGCCAGCAGCTTGGTAGAACAGGGTGCAGATACGCAGTATTTT
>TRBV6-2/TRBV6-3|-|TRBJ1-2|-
CASSRPGNYGYTF
TGTGCCAGCAGTCGCCCCGGGAACTATGGCTACACCTTC
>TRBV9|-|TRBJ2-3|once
CASSVGQGSSTDTQYF
TGTGCCAGCAGCGTAGGTCAGGGATCTAGCACAGATACGCAGTATTTT
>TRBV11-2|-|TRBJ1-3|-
CASSLAGASGNTIYF
TGTGCCAGCAGCTTGGCGGGAGCCTCTGGAAACACCATATATTTT
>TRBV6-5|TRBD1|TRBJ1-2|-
CASSYSGTGADGYTF
TGTGCCAGCAGTTACTCCGGGACAGGGGCCGATGGCTACACCTTC
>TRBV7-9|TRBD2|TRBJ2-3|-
CASSPGLAGAGDTQYF
TGTGCCAGCAGCCCAGGACTAGCGGGGGCAGGGGATACGCAGTATTTT
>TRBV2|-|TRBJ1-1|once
CASSEEAGTNTEAFF
TGTGCCAGCAGTGAAGAAGCAGGTACGAACACTGAAGCTTTCTTT
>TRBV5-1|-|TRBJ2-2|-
CASSLGGAEDTGELFF
TGCGCCAGCAGCTTAGGGGGGGCGGAAGACACCGGGGAGCTGTTTTTT
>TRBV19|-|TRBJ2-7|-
CASRQTGTAYEQYF
TGTGCCAGTAGGCAAACAGGGACCGCATACGAGCAGTACTTC
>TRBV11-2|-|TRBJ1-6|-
CASSSVRGSPLHF
TGTGCCAGCAGCTCCGTTCGAGGTTCACCCCTCCACTTT
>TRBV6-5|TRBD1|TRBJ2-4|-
CASSHRDSKNIQYF
TGTGCCAGCAGTCACCGGGACAGCAAAAACATTCAGTACTTC
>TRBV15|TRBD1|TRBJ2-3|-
CATSGTGAWFGELTHSTDTQYF
TGTGCCACCAGCGGGACAGGGGCTTGGTTCGGGGAATTAACTCATAGCACAGATACGCAGTATTTT
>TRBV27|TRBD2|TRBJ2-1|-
CASSLVSSGSSHNEQFF
TGTGCCAGCAGTTTAGTATCTAGCGGGAGTTCCCACAATGAGCAGTTCTTC
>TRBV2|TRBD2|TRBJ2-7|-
CASRKDRILAGGPYEQYF
TGTGCCAGCAGGAAGGACAGGATCCTAGCGGGGGGGCCCTACGAGCAGTACTTC
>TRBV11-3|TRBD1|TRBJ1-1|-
CASSSGTGGEAFF
TGTGCCAGCAGTTCCGGGACAGGGGGCGAAGCTTTCTTT
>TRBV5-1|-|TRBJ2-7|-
CASSAVQASFSGEQYF
TGCGCCAGCAGCGCAGTCCAGGCCTCCTTCTCTGGCGAGCAGTACTTC
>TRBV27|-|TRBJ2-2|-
CASRITVSGELFF
TGTGCCAGCAGGATCACAGTATCCGGGGAGCTGTTTTTT
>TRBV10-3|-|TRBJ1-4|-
CAISEGQLNEKLFF
TGTGCCATCAGTGAGGGACAGCTCAATGAAAAACTGTTTTTT
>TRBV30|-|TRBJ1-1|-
CAWEQMNTEAFF
TGTGCCTGGGAACAGATGAACACTGAAGCTTTCTTT
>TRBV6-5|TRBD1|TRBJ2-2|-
CASSYDRVGELFF
TGTGCCAGCAGTTACGACAGGGTCGGGGAGCTGTTTTTT
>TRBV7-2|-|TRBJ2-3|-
CASSPPWGGPDTQYF
TGTGCCAGCAGCCCTCCGTGGGGGGGGCCAGATACGCAGTATTTT
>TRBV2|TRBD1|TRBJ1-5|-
CASTRAGGRSNQPQHF
TGTGCCAGCACGAGGGCAGGGGGTCGGAGCAATCAGCCCCAGCATTTT
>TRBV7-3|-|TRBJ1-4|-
CASSQGATNEKLFF
TGTGCCAGCAGCCAAGGGGCAACTAATGAAAAACTGTTTTTT
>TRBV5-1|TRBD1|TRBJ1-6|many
CASRPGTGNSPLHF
TGCGCCAGCAGACCCGGGACAGGGAATTCACCCCTCCACTTT
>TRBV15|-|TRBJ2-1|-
CATSRVRQGTNEQFF
TGTGCCACCAGCAGAGTTCGGCAGGGGACCAATGAGCAGTTCTTC
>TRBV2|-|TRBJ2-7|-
CASSEPTPEQYF
TGTGCCAGCAGTGAACCGACACCCGAGCAGTACTTC
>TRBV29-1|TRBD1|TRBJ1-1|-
CSVVTGGMNTEAFF
TGCAGCGTTGTGACAGGGGGGATGAACACTGAAGCTTTCTTT
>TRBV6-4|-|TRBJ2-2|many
CASSDSQDTGELFF
TGTGCCAGCAGTGACTCGCAGGACACCGGGGAGCTGTTTTTT
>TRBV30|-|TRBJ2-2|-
CAWSPTFGQSGELFF
TGTGCCTGGAGTCCAACCTTCGGACAGTCCGGGGAGCTGTTTTTT
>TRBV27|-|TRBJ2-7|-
CASSPRVSAYEQYF
TGTGCCAGCAGTCCCAGGGTTTCCGCCTACGAGCAGTACTTC
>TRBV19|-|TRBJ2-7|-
CASSIDLKELEEQYF
TGTGCCAGTAGTATAGATCTTAAGGAGCTGGAGGAGCAGTACTTC
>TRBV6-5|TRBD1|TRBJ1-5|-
CASSRQGRAGWPQHF
TGTGCCAGCAGCCGACAGGGAAGGGCGGGATGGCCCCAGCATTTT
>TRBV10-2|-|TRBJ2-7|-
CASSEGQAPYEQYF
TGCGCCAGCAGTGAGGGGCAGGCGCCCTACGAGCAGTACTTC
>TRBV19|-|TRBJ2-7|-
CASSQGARVSYEQYF
TGTGCCAGTAGCCAAGGAGCGAGGGTCTCCTACGAGCAGTACTTC
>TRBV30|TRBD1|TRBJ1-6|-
CAWSGSGQGNSPLHF
TGTGCCTGGAGTGGTTCGGGACAGGGGAATTCACCCCTCCACTTT
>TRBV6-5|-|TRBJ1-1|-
CASSYFAGQNEAFF
TGTGCCAGCAGTTACTTTGCAGGGCAGAATGAAGCTTTCTTT
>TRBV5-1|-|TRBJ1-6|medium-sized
CASSLVLSGQSPLHF
TGCGCCAGCAGCTTGGTGCTGTCAGGGCAGTCACCCCTCCACTTT
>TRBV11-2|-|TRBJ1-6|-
CASSLDSGDNSPLHF
TGTGCCAGCAGCTTAGATTCGGGAGATAATTCACCCCTCCACTTT
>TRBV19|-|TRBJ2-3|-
CASSIVGGYTDTQYF
TGTGCCAGTAGTATAGTCGGGGGTTACACAGATACGCAGTATTTT
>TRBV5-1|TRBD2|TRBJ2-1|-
CASRRTSGESSYNEQFF
TGCGCCAGCAGGAGGACTAGCGGGGAGAGCTCCTACAATGAGCAGTTCTTC